This TCR beta chain appears in the sequencing data of a study of T cells in Graves' hyperthyroidism and ophthalmopathy. The source material, RNA transcripts, was used to amplify TCR beta CDR3 regions. TCR CDR3 regions were first amplified by RT-PCR with HTBI primers. TCRdb processed the multiplex PCR reads anew with MiXCR; each CDR3 protein has one entry. This table holds roughly 170,000 distinct CDR3 sequences, roughly 9.4% found once. Those with hyperthyroidism were 18 to 65 years old, newly diagnosed, and ill for under 2 months. This CDR3 is 17 amino acids long. Germline V gene data show CDR1 as SGDLS and CDR2 as YYNGEE. The ends were cut back, 0 bases at V and 6 bases at J, with 22 bases in the middle.

The J gene is TRBJ2-7, the V gene TRBV9; D may be TRBD2 (5 bases). This clonotype was sampled from a woman in her late teens or twenties with Graves' hyperthyroidism that later progressed to Graves' ophthalmopathy. Sequencing was performed on blood. Here the CDR3 reads CASSVDPAGLGTCEQYF. The CDR3 bases are TGTGCCAGCAGCGTAGACCCGGCGGGCCTGGGAACCTGCGAGCAGTACTTC.